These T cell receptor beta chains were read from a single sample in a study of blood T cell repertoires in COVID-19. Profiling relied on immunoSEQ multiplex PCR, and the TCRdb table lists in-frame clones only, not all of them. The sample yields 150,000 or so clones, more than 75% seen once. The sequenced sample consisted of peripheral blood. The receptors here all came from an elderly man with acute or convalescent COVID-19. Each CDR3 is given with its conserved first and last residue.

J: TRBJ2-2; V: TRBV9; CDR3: CASTGTGAAGELFF
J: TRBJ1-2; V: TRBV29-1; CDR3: CSVDRDRARYGYTF
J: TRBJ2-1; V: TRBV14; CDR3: CASSPQVGDSQFF
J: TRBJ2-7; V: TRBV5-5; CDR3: CASSGQGAIYEQYF
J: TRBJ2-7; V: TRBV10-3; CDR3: CATKPRTGMDEQYF
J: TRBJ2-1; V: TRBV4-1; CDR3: CASSQVLAGGEQFF
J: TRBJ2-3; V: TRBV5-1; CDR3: CASSLDGSNTDTQYF
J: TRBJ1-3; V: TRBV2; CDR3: CASSDEWAIGNTIYF
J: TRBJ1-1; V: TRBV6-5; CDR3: CASLRANTEAFF
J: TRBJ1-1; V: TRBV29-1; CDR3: CSVGGTGVAAVNTEAFF
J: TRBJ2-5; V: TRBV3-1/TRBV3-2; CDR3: CASSQGGRETQYF
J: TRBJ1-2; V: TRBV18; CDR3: CASSPLPGTAYGYTF
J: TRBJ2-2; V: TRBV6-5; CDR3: CASRFERATGELFF
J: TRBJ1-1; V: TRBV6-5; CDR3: CASLTGGRTEAFF
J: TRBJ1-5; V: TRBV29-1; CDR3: CSVGDRGDQPQHF
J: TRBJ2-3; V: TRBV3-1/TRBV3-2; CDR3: CASSLVQGTQYF
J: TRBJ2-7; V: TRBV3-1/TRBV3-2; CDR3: CASSRGLAPSEQYF
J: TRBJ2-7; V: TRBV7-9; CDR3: CASSTGEQQYF
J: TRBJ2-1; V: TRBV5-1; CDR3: CASSSEPGTYNEQFF
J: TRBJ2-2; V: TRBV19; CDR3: CASSSTGFTGELFF
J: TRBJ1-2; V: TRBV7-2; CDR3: CASSLEEGSYGYTF
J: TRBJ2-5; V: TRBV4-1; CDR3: CASSSLTGGGETQYF
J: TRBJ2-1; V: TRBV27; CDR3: CASTARILGTVGNEQFF
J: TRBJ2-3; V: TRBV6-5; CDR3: CASLWTSTSTDTQYF
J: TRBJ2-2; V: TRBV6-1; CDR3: CASREGPGELFF
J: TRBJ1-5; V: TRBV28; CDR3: CASIQGGRDSNQPQHF
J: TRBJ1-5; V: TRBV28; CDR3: CASSIGQPNQPQHF
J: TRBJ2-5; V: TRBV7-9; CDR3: CASTLSGTSGETQYF
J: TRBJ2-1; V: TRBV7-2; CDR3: CASRGGPGPKDNEQFF
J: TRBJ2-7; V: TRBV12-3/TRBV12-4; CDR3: CASSPAGPQQYF
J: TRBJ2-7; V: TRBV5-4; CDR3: CATTGGGIGEQYF
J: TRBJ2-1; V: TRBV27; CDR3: CASRINTGTGRNEQFF
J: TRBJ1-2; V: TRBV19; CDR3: CASSIKGAENGYTF
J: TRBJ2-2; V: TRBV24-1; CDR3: CATSAARGTGELFF
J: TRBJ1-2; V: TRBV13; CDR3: CASSRAESLRGGRNGYTF
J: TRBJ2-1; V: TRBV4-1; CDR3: CASSQDPAGAYNEQFF
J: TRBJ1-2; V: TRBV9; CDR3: CASSHSPKVLDGYTF
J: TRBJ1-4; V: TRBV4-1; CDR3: CASSPTLGGANVLGELFF
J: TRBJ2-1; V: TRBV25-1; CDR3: CASISYNEQFF
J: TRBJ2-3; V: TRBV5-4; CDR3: CASSLTSGREADTQYF
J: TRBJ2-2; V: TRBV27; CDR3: CASSLSAGWAGELFF